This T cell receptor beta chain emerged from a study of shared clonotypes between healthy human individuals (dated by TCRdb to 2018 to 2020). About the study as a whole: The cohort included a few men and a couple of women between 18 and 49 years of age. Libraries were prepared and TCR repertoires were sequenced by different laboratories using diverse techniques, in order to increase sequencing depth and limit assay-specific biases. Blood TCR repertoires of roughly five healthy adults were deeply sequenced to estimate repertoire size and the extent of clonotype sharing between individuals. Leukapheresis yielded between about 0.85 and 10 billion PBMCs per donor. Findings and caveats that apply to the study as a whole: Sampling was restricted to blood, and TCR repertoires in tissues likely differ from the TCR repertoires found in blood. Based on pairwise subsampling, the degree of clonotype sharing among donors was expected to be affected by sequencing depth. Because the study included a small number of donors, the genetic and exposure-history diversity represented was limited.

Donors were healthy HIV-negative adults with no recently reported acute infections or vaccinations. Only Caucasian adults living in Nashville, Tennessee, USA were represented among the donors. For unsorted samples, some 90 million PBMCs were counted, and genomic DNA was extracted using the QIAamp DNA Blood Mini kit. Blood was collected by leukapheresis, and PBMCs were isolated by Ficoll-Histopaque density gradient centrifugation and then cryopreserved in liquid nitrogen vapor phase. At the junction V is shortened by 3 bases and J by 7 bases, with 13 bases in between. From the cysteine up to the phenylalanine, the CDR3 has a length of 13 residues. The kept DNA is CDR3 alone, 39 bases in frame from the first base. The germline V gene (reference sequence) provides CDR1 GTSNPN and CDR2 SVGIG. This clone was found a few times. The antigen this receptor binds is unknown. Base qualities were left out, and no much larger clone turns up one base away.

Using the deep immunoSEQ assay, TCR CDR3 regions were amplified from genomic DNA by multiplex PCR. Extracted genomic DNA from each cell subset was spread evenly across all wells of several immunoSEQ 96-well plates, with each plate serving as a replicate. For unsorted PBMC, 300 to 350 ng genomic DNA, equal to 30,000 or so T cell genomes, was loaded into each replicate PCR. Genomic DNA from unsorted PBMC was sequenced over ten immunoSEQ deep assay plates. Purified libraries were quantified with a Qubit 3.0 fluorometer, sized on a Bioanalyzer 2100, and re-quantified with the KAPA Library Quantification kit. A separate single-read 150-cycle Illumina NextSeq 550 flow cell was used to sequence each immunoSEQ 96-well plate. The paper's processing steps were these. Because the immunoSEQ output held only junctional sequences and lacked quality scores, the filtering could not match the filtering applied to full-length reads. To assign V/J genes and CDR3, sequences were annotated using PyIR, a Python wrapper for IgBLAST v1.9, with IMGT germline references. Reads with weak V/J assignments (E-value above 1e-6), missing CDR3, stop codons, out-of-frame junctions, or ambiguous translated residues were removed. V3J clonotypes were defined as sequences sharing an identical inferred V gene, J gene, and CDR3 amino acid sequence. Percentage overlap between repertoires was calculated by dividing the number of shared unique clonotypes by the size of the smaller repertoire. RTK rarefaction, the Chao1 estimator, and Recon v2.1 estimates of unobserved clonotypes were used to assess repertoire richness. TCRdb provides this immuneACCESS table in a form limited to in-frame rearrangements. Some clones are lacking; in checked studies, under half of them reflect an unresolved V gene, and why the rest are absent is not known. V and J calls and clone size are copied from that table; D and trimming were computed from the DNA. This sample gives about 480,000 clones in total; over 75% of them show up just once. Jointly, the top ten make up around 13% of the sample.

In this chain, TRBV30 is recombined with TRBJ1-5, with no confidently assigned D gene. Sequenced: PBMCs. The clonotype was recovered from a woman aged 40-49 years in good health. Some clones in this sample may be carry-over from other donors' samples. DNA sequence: TGTGCCTGGAGCGCGGTAGGGATCCAGCCCCAGCATTTT. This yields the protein CAWSAVGIQPQHF.